The text below deals with one TCR beta chain. Its antigen is unknown. Method: immunoSEQ multiplex PCR; TCRdb's copy keeps in-frame clones and lacks some. In the table there are some 11,000 clones, 86% of which are singletons. V was pared by 8 bases and J by 7 bases, with 6 bases of the junction left unmatched. Per germline, CDR1 MNHNS and CDR2 SASEGT. This CDR3 spans 13 amino acids. A marrow graft followed busulfan-fludarabine conditioning, with cyclophosphamide on days +3 and +4. This sample stems from a study of T cells after posttransplantation cyclophosphamide. Whole-study results and caveats: Tissue-infiltrating T cells from skin or gut overlapped little with blood T cells. Recipient CMV seropositivity and CMV reactivation strongly tracked TRB clonality. Later post-transplant blood repertoires were often dominated by donor CD8+ memory clones.

The sequencing here drew on CD4+ T cells sorted from PBMCs, taken after allogeneic stem cell transplant with posttransplant cyclophosphamide. The chain recombines TRBV6-1 with TRBJ1-4, with 8 bases identical to TRBD1. The source is a male patient in his 30s who received an allogeneic stem cell transplant from a related donor, was CMV-positive, and had acute GVHD only. The graft donor may account for some of the T cells. The CDR3 DNA follows: TGTGCCAGCTATAATCAGGGGGCTGAAAAACTGTTTTTT. Translating it yields CASYNQGAEKLFF.